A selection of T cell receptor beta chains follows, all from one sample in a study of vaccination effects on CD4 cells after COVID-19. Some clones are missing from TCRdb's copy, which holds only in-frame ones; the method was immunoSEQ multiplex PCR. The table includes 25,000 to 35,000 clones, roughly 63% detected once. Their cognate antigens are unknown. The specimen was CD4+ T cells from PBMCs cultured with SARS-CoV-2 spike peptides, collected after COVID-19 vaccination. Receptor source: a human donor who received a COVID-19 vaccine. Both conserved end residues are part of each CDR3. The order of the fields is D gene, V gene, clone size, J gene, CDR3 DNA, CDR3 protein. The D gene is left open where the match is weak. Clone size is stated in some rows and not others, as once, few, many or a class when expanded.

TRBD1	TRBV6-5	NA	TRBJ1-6	TGTGCCAGCACCTCGGGGCAGGGGGATTCACCCCTCCACTTT	CASTSGQGDSPLHF
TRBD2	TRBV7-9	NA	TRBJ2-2	TGTGCCAGCAGCTCCGCGAAGACTAGCGGGAGGGCAGACACCGGGGAGCTGTTTTTT	CASSSAKTSGRADTGELFF
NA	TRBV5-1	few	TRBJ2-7	TGCGCCAGCAGTCTCCCTAACCACAGGGTTAGGTACGAGCAGTACTTC	CASSLPNHRVRYEQYF
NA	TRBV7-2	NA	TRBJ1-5	TGTGCCAGCAGCTTACTCCTAGATAGCAATCAGCCCCAGCATTTT	CASSLLLDSNQPQHF
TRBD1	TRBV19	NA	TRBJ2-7	TGTGCCAGTAGTAGAGAGACAGGGGCCTACGAGCAGTACTTC	CASSRETGAYEQYF
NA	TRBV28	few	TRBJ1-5	TGTGCCAGCAGGTTTGAAAATCAGCCCCAGCATTTT	CASRFENQPQHF
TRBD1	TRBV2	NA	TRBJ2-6	TGTGCCAGCAGTAGGAGTGGGACAGGGTCAGCGGGGGCCAACGTCCTGACTTTC	CASSRSGTGSAGANVLTF
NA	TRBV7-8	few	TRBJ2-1	TGTGCCAGCAGCTTAGCTTTGTATCTACGTAGCAATGAGCAGTTCTTC	CASSLALYLRSNEQFF
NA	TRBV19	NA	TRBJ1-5	TGTGCCAGTAGTATAGGGGCAGGGTTTCAGCCCCAGCATTTT	CASSIGAGFQPQHF
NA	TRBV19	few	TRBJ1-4	TGTGCCAGTAGTTCTGCCAGACAGGCAACTAATGAAAAACTGTTTTTT	CASSSARQATNEKLFF
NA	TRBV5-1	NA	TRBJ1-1	TGCGCCAGCAGCGCCAGACAGCCCTCAACTGAAGCTTTCTTT	CASSARQPSTEAFF
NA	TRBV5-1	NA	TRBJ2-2	TGCGCCAGCAATACGGGGACTTCCGGGGAGCTGTTTTTT	CASNTGTSGELFF
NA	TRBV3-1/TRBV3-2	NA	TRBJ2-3	TGTGCCAGCAGCCAAGATAATCTCGCCATGGGGCCGTATTTT	CASSQDNLAMGPYF
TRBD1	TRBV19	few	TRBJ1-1	TGTGCCAGTAGTGTAGGGGACAGTCGGGTCACTGAAGCTTTCTTT	CASSVGDSRVTEAFF
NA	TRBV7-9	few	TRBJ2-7	TGTGCCAGCAGGCGGGGACCTTACGAGCAGTACTTC	CASRRGPYEQYF
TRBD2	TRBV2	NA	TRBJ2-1	TGTGCCAGCAGTGGACTAGCGGGTAGAAATGAGCAGTTCTTC	CASSGLAGRNEQFF
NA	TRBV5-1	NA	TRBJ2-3	TGCGCCAGCAGCTTGGGGAGGGATACGCAGTATTTT	CASSLGRDTQYF
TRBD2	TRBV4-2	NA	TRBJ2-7	TGTGCCAGCAGCCTATCCGGGACTAGCCTCTACGAGCAGTACTTC	CASSLSGTSLYEQYF
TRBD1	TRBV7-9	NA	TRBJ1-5	TGTGCCAGCAGCGACGGGACAGGGGGCAATCAGCCCCAGCATTTT	CASSDGTGGNQPQHF
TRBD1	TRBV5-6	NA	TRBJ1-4	TGTGCCAGCAGCTCAACAGGGGGCGGCGAAAAACTGTTTTTT	CASSSTGGGEKLFF
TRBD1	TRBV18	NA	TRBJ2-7	TGTGCCAGCTCACCACCATCCAGGGGGTCGGCCGAGCAGTACTTC	CASSPPSRGSAEQYF
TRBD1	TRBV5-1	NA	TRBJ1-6	TGCGCCAGCAGCCTCGGGACAGAACTTTCACCCCTCCACTTT	CASSLGTELSPLHF
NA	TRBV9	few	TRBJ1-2	TGTGCCAGCAGCGTAGATGTTCGAGCGCACACAGCTAACTATGGCTACACCTTC	CASSVDVRAHTANYGYTF
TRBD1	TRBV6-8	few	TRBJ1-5	TGTGCCAGCAGTTACTCGCCAGGGGGATTAAATAGCAATCAGCCCCAGCATTTT	CASSYSPGGLNSNQPQHF
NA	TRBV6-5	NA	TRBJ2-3	TGTGCCAGCAGTCAGGCAGATACGCAGTATTTT	CASSQADTQYF
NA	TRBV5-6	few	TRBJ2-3	TGTGCCAGCAGCTCACCGACGAAGGGTGGAACAGATACGCAGTATTTT	CASSSPTKGGTDTQYF
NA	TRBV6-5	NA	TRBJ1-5	TGTGCCAGCAGTTATGGACAATTTGGTCAGCCCCAGCATTTT	CASSYGQFGQPQHF
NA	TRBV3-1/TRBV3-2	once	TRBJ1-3	TGTGCCAGCAGCCTACAGGGAACTGGAAACACCATATATTTT	CASSLQGTGNTIYF
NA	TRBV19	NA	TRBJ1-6	TGTGCCAGTAGTTCCAGGGTTAATTCACCCCTCCACTTT	CASSSRVNSPLHF